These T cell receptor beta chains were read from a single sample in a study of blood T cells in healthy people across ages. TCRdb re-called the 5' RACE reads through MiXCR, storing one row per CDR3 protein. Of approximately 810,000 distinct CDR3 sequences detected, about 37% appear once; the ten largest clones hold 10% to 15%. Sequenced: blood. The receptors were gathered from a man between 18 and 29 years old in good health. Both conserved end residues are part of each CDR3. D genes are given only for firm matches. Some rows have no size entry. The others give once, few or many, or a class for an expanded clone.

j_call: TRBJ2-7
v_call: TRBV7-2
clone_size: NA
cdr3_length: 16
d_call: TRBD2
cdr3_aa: CASSSGLAPQYNEQYF
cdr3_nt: TGTGCCAGCAGCTCCGGACTAGCACCCCAATACAATGAGCAGTACTTC

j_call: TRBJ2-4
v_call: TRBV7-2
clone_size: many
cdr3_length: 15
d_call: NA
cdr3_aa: CASSLALGAKNIQYF
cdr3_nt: TGTGCCAGCAGCCTAGCGTTAGGGGCCAAAAACATTCAGTACTTC

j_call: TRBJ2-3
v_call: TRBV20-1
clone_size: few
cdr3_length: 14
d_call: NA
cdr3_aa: CSVFHRGGTDTQYF
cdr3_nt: TGCAGTGTCTTCCATCGAGGAGGGACAGATACGCAGTATTTT

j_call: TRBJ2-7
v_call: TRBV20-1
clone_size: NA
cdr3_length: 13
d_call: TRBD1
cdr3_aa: CSANSDRHNEQYF
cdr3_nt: TGCAGTGCCAACTCGGACAGGCACAATGAGCAGTACTTC

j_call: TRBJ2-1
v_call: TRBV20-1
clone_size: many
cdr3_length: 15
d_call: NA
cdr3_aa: CSATRNTGTYNEQFF
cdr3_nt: TGCAGTGCCACCAGAAACACCGGGACCTACAATGAGCAGTTCTTC

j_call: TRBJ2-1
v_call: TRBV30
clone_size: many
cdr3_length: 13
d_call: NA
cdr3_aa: CAWSVGTFNEQFF
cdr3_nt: TGTGCCTGGAGTGTAGGGACCTTCAATGAGCAGTTCTTC

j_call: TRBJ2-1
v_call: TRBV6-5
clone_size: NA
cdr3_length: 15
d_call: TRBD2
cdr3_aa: CASTHGAGVGNEQFF
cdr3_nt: TGTGCCAGCACCCATGGGGCGGGGGTTGGAAATGAGCAGTTCTTC

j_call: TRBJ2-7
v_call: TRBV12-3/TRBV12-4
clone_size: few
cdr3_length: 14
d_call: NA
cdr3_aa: CASSFKVSSYEQYF
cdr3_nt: TGTGCCAGCAGTTTTAAGGTCAGCTCCTACGAGCAGTACTTC

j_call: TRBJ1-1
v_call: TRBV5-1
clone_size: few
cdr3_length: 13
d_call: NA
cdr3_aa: CASSLRDQGKAFF
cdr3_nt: TGCGCCAGCAGCCTCCGGGACCAAGGGAAAGCTTTCTTT

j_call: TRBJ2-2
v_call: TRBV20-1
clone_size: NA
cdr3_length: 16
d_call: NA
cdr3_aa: CSAYGPLPHNTGELFF
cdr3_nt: TGCAGTGCCTATGGGCCCCTTCCCCACAACACCGGGGAGCTGTTTTTT

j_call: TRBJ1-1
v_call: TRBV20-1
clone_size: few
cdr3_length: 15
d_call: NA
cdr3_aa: CSARDRDRLNTEAFF
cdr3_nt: TGCAGTGCTAGAGATCGAGACAGGTTGAACACTGAAGCTTTCTTT

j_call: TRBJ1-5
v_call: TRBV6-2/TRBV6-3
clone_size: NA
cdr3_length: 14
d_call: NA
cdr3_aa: CAPRGAEPSQPQHF
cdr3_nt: TGTGCCCCCCGGGGAGCTGAGCCGTCTCAGCCCCAGCATTTT

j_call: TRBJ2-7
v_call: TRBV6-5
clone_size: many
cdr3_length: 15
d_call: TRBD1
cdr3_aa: CASSGTGVSTYEQYF
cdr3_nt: TGTGCCAGCAGTGGGACAGGCGTATCGACCTACGAGCAGTACTTC

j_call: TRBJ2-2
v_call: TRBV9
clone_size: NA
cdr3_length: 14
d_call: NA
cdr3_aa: CASSVFPDTGELFF
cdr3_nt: TGTGCCAGCAGCGTGTTCCCGGACACCGGGGAGCTGTTTTTT

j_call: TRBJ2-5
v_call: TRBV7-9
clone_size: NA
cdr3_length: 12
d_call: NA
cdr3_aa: CATREYQETQYF
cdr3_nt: TGTGCCACCAGAGAGTACCAAGAGACCCAGTACTTC

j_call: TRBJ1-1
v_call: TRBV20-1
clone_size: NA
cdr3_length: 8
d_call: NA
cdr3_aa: CSAPVAFF
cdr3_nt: TGCAGTGCGCCCGTGGCTTTCTTT

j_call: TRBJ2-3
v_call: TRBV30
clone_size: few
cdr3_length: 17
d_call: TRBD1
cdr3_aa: CAWSAIGTGKEGDTQYF
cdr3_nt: TGTGCCTGGAGTGCAATCGGGACAGGGAAGGAGGGAGATACGCAGTATTTT

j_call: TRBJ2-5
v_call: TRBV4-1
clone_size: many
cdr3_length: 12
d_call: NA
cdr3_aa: CASSHVQETQYF
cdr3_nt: TGCGCCAGCAGTCATGTCCAAGAGACCCAGTACTTC

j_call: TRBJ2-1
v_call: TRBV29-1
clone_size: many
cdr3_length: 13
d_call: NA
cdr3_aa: CSGVLQTYNEQFF
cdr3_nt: TGCAGCGGAGTACTACAGACCTACAATGAGCAGTTCTTC

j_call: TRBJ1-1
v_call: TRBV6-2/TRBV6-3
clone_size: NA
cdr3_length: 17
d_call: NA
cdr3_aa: CASSYSSSRGGNTEAFF
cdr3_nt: TGTGCCAGCAGTTACTCGAGCTCCAGGGGCGGGAACACTGAAGCTTTCTTT

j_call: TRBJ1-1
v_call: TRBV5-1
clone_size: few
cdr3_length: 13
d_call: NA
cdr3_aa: CASSLDPTGEAFF
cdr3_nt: TGCGCCAGCAGCTTGGATCCAACAGGTGAAGCTTTCTTT

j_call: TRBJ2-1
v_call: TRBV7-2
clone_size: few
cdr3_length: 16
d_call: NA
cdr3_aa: CASSMRRAALPHEQFF
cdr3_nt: TGTGCCAGCAGCATGAGGAGGGCCGCCCTACCCCATGAGCAGTTCTTC

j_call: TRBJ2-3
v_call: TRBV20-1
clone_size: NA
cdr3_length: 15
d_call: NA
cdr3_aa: CSASKVPKGTDTQYF
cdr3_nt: TGCAGTGCTAGCAAGGTCCCCAAGGGCACAGATACGCAGTATTTT

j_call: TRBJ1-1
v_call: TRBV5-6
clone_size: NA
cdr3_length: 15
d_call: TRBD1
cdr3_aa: CASSEGQNMNTEAFF
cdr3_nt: TGTGCCAGCAGCGAGGGACAGAATATGAACACTGAAGCTTTCTTT

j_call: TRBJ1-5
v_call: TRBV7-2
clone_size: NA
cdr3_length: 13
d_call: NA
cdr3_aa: CASSPGFHQPQHF
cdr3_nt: TGTGCCAGCAGTCCAGGGTTTCATCAGCCCCAGCATTTT

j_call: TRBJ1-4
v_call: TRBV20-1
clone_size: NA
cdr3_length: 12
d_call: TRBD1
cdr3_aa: CSIDRANEKLFF
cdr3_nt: TGCAGTATAGACAGGGCGAATGAAAAACTGTTTTTT

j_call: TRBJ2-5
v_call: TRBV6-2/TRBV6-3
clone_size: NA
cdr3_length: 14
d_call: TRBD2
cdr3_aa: CASRLSGGQETQYF
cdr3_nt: TGTGCCAGCAGGCTTAGCGGGGGCCAAGAGACCCAGTACTTC

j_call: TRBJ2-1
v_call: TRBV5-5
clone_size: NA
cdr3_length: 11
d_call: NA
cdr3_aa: CASSLQNVQFF
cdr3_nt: TGTGCCAGCAGCCTTCAGAACGTGCAGTTCTTC

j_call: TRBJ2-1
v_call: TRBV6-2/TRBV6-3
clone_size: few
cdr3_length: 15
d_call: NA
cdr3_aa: CASSNRVRTYNEQFF
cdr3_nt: TGTGCCAGCAGTAACAGGGTTCGGACCTACAATGAGCAGTTCTTC

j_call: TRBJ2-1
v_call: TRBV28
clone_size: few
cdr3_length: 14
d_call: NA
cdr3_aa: CASSLFPGYNEQFF
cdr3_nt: TGTGCCAGCAGTTTATTTCCAGGATACAATGAGCAGTTCTTC

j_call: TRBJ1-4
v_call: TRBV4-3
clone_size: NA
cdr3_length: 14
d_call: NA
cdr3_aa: CASSQDPPDEKLFF
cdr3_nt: TGCGCCAGCAGCCAAGACCCCCCGGATGAAAAACTGTTTTTT

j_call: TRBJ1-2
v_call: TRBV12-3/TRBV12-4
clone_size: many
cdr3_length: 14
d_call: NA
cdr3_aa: CASSFPGQSYGYTF
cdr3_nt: TGTGCCAGCAGTTTCCCCGGGCAGAGCTATGGCTACACCTTC

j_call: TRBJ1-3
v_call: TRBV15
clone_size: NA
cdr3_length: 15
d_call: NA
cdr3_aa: CATSSGGGSGNTIYF
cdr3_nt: TGTGCCACCAGCTCGGGGGGGGGCTCTGGAAACACCATATATTTT

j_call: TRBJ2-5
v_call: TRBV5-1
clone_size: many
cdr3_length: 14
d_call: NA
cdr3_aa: CASRVRDLQETQYF
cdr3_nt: TGCGCCAGCAGAGTACGGGACTTGCAAGAGACCCAGTACTTC

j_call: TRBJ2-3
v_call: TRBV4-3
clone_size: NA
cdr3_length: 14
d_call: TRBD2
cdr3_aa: CASSRRGGTDTQYF
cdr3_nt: TGCGCCAGCAGCAGGCGGGGGGGTACAGATACGCAGTATTTT

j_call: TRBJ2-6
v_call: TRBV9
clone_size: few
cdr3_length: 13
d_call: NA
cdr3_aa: CASSVAGTNVLTF
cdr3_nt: TGTGCCAGCAGCGTAGCTGGGACCAACGTCCTGACTTTC

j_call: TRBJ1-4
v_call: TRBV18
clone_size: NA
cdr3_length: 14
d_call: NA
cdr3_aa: CASSPVGEYEKLFF
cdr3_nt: TGTGCCAGCTCACCTGTCGGGGAATATGAAAAACTGTTTTTT

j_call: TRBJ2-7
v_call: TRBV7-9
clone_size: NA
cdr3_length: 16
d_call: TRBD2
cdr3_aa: CASSSPRRGMGYEQYF
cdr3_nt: TGTGCCAGCAGTTCTCCTCGGCGGGGGATGGGGTACGAGCAGTACTTC

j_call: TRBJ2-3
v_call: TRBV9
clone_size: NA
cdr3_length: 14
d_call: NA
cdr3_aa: CASAAGDYTDTQYF
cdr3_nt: TGTGCCAGCGCGGCAGGGGACTACACAGATACGCAGTATTTT

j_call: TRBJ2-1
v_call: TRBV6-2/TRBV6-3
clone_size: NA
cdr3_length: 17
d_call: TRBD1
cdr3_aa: CASSRVSGTGSPNEQFF
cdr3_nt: TGTGCCAGCAGTCGCGTCTCTGGGACAGGGAGCCCCAATGAGCAGTTCTTC

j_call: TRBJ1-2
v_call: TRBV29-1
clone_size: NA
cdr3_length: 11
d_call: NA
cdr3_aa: CSVREAYGYTF
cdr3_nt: TGCAGCGTTAGGGAAGCCTATGGCTACACCTTC

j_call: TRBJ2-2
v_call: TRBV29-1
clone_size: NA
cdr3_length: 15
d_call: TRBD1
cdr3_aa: CSVTSGQTNTGELFF
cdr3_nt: TGCAGCGTTACGTCGGGACAGACGAACACCGGGGAGCTGTTTTTT

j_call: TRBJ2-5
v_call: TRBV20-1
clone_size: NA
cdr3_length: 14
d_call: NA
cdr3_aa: CSARGSLYQETQYF
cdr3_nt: TGCAGTGCTAGAGGTTCACTTTACCAAGAGACCCAGTACTTC

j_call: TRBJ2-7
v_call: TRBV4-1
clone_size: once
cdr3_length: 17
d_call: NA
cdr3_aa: CASSQEGRDIGFYEQYF
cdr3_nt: TGCGCCAGCAGCCAGGAAGGCCGGGACATCGGGTTCTACGAGCAGTACTTC

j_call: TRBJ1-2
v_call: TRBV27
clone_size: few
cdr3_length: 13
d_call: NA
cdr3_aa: CASSNHGSEGYTF
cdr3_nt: TGTGCCAGCAGCAACCACGGGTCAGAGGGCTACACCTTC

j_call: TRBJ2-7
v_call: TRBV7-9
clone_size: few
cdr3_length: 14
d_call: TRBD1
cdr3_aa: CASSLHRGSYEQYF
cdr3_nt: TGTGCCAGCAGCTTACACAGGGGGTCCTACGAGCAGTACTTC

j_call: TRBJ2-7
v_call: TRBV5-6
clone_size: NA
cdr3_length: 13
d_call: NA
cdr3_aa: CASSSDISYEQYF
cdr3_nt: TGTGCCAGCAGCTCGGACATCTCCTACGAGCAGTACTTC

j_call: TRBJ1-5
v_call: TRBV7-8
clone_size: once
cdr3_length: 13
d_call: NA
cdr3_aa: CASSRQTNQPQHF
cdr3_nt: TGTGCCAGCAGCCGACAGACGAATCAGCCCCAGCATTTT

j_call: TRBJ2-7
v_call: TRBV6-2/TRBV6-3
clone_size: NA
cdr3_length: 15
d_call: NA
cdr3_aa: CASSFRRGVTYEQYF
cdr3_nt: TGTGCCAGCAGTTTCCGTAGAGGGGTGACCTACGAGCAGTACTTC

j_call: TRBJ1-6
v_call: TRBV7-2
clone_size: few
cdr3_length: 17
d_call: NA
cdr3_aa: CASSRGTLNSYNSPLHF
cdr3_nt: TGTGCCAGCAGCCGCGGGACACTTAACTCCTATAATTCACCCCTCCACTTT

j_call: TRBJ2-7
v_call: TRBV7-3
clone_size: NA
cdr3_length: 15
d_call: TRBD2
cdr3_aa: CASSWGGIAPYEQYF
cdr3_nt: TGTGCCAGCAGCTGGGGGGGTATCGCCCCCTACGAGCAGTACTTC